A selection of T cell receptor beta chains follows, all from one sample in a study of blood T cells in healthy people across ages. MiXCR, run by TCRdb on the 5' RACE reads, gives a single entry per CDR3 protein. The sample contains about 680,000 distinct CDR3 sequences, approximately 50% of which appear only once. The sample taken for sequencing was blood. These receptors all come from a woman aged 60-75 years in good health. Both conserved end residues are part of each CDR3. D genes are given only for firm matches. Size values are once, few and many counts, or a class for expanded clones, and some rows have none.

v_call	d_call	clone_size	j_call	cdr3_nt	cdr3_aa
TRBV7-6	TRBD2	NA	TRBJ2-5	TGTGCCAGCAGCTTAGTCCCCGCCTTGACTAGCGCCCGCCAAGAGACCCAGTACTTC	CASSLVPALTSARQETQYF
TRBV7-2	NA	NA	TRBJ2-1	TGTGCCAGCAGCTTGGCCTCGGGGGTGAATGAGCAGTTCTTC	CASSLASGVNEQFF
TRBV5-5	NA	few	TRBJ2-1	TGTGCCAGCAGCTCGGAGTGGATCGATGAGCAGTTCTTC	CASSSEWIDEQFF
TRBV2	NA	few	TRBJ2-7	TGTGCCAGCAAGCCCGACTCCTACGAGCAGTACTTC	CASKPDSYEQYF
TRBV25-1	NA	few	TRBJ1-1	TGTGCCAGCAGTAGGACTCCGGGCACTGAAGCTTTCTTT	CASSRTPGTEAFF
TRBV7-2	NA	few	TRBJ2-3	TGTGCCAGCAGCTTAGAGAGATCAAGGCCAGATACGCAGTATTTT	CASSLERSRPDTQYF
TRBV9	TRBD2	NA	TRBJ2-3	TGTGCCAGCAGCCCCCAGCGGGATGAGGGAGATACGCAGTATTTT	CASSPQRDEGDTQYF
TRBV12-3/TRBV12-4	NA	NA	TRBJ2-4	TGTGCCAGCAGTCTATTAGCCCCCGGGGAATCCCTAGACATTCAGTACTTC	CASSLLAPGESLDIQYF
TRBV6-6	NA	few	TRBJ2-1	TGTGCTACGGGAGAACAGGGCACATCGAATGAGCAGTTCTTC	CATGEQGTSNEQFF
TRBV10-3	NA	few	TRBJ1-2	TGTGCCATCAGTGAGAGGCAGGACGATGGCTACACCTTC	CAISERQDDGYTF
TRBV20-1	TRBD2	few	TRBJ2-3	TGCAGTGCAACTAGCGGGGCCACAGATACGCAGTATTTT	CSATSGATDTQYF
TRBV7-2	NA	few	TRBJ2-1	TGTGCCAGCAGCCTTGGCCCCCTAGCGTTCTCCTACAATGAGCAGTTCTTC	CASSLGPLAFSYNEQFF
TRBV24-1	TRBD2	few	TRBJ2-1	TGTGCCACCAGTGATCGGACTAGCGGAATCAATGAGCAGTTCTTC	CATSDRTSGINEQFF
TRBV20-1	NA	few	TRBJ2-1	TGCAGTGCTAGAGTCCCTAGGGTGATCTCCTACAATGAGCAGTTCTTC	CSARVPRVISYNEQFF
TRBV10-3	TRBD2	few	TRBJ2-7	TGTGCCATCAGTGAGAATCTAGCGGGAGCGTACGAGCAGTACTTC	CAISENLAGAYEQYF
TRBV12-3/TRBV12-4	TRBD1	NA	TRBJ1-1	TGTGCCAGCGGGACAGGGATCGACAGGGGGCGGGTAAAAACTGAAGCTTTCTTT	CASGTGIDRGRVKTEAFF
TRBV29-1	NA	NA	TRBJ2-5	TGCAGCGTTTCCGGCTCGTACCAAGAGACCCAGTACTTC	CSVSGSYQETQYF
TRBV9	NA	NA	TRBJ2-3	TGTGCCAGCAGCGTATTGGGGACCTTTGAGGATACGCAGTATTTT	CASSVLGTFEDTQYF
TRBV6-5	TRBD2	NA	TRBJ2-7	TGTGCCAGCAGGGCTAGCGGGAGTATCCATGAGCAGTACTTC	CASRASGSIHEQYF
TRBV28	NA	NA	TRBJ2-3	TGTGCCAGCAGTTTAAGTCTCCCCACAGATACGCAGTATTTT	CASSLSLPTDTQYF
TRBV7-8	NA	NA	TRBJ2-1	TGTGCCAACAGCTCGGGACCTCTCAATGAGCAGTTCTTC	CANSSGPLNEQFF
TRBV9	NA	once	TRBJ2-5	TGTGCCAGCAGCGCCGCGATCGGGACCCAGTACTTC	CASSAAIGTQYF
TRBV4-3	NA	NA	TRBJ2-7	TGCGCCAGCAGCCAAGATAGTAGCGGCAGGAGCCCCTACGAGCAGTACTTC	CASSQDSSGRSPYEQYF
TRBV20-1	NA	NA	TRBJ1-5	TGCAGTGCTAGAGATACGAGGGCGAATCAGCCCCAGCATTTT	CSARDTRANQPQHF
TRBV28	NA	once	TRBJ2-4	TGTGCCAGCAGTTTATTCGCCCGCCCGGGAGACATTCAGTACTTC	CASSLFARPGDIQYF
TRBV12-3/TRBV12-4	NA	many	TRBJ1-2	TGTGCCAGCAGTTTGACCGCAGCTAACTATGGCTACACCTTC	CASSLTAANYGYTF
TRBV29-1	NA	NA	TRBJ2-3	TGCAGCGTCCCCGGGGCGGGGGGACAGACGAGCACAGATACGCAGTATTTT	CSVPGAGGQTSTDTQYF
TRBV28	TRBD1	NA	TRBJ2-7	TGTGCCAGCAGTTTATCACAGGGGGCTCGCTACGAGCAGTACTTC	CASSLSQGARYEQYF
TRBV29-1	TRBD2	few	TRBJ2-3	TGCAGCTTGGGGACTAGAACAAGCACAGATACGCAGTATTTT	CSLGTRTSTDTQYF
TRBV5-1	TRBD2	few	TRBJ2-1	TGCGCCAGCAGCTTCATAACTAGCGGGATAACAGAGCAGTTCTTC	CASSFITSGITEQFF
TRBV29-1	NA	few	TRBJ1-2	TGCAGCGTTTCGGGGACTCCGGACCACTATGGCTACACCTTC	CSVSGTPDHYGYTF
TRBV3-1	NA	NA	TRBJ1-1	TGTGCCAGCAGCCCCTGGCCGAACACTGAAGCTTTCTTT	CASSPWPNTEAFF
TRBV29-1	NA	NA	TRBJ2-1	TGCAGCGGTACTAGGCGTCAGGCGGATGAGCAGTTCTTC	CSGTRRQADEQFF
TRBV20-1	TRBD1	NA	TRBJ2-7	TGCAGTGCTCTCACCGGGACAGGGTCGGGCGAGCAGTACTTC	CSALTGTGSGEQYF
TRBV2	NA	many	TRBJ1-1	TGTGCCAGCAGTTGGGAAATTCCTGAAGCTTTCTTT	CASSWEIPEAFF
TRBV4-2	NA	few	TRBJ2-7	TGTGCCAGCAGTCGACAGGCCGGGACTCTCCACTACGAGCAGTACTTC	CASSRQAGTLHYEQYF
TRBV20-1	NA	NA	TRBJ2-2	TGCAGTGCTGCCCTGACCGGATCCGGGGAGCTGTTTTTT	CSAALTGSGELFF
TRBV7-9	NA	NA	TRBJ2-3	TGTGCCAGCAGACCCTCTCGGGACGGAGCTACAGATACGCAGTATTTT	CASRPSRDGATDTQYF
TRBV7-9	NA	NA	TRBJ1-1	TGTGCCGGCAGCCCGGACACCCAGAACACTGAAGCTTTCTTT	CAGSPDTQNTEAFF
TRBV7-8	TRBD1	NA	TRBJ2-3	TGTGCCAGCAGCCGGGCCGGGACAGGAAGCACAGATACGCAGTATTTT	CASSRAGTGSTDTQYF
TRBV5-1	TRBD2	NA	TRBJ2-7	TGCGCCAGCAGGGCCGGGACTAGTCTCTACGAGCAGTACTTC	CASRAGTSLYEQYF
TRBV27	NA	NA	TRBJ1-1	TGTGCCAGCTTTTTTCAAATCGGGCAGGACAGAAGCACTGAAGCTTTCTTT	CASFFQIGQDRSTEAFF
TRBV27	NA	few	TRBJ2-7	TGTGCCAGCAGTTTTTTTCCGGGCGGCGAGCAGTACTTC	CASSFFPGGEQYF
TRBV24-1	TRBD1	NA	TRBJ1-2	TGTGCCACCAGTGATCCCGGGACAGGGGAAGATGGCTACACCTTC	CATSDPGTGEDGYTF
TRBV29-1	TRBD2	few	TRBJ2-7	TGCAGCGTTGAAGGGGTAGCGGGAGGGATCAAATCCTACGAGCAGTACTTC	CSVEGVAGGIKSYEQYF
TRBV2	NA	many	TRBJ1-2	TGTGCCAGCCTCAGGGGAGGTAGTGGCTACACCTTC	CASLRGGSGYTF
TRBV18	TRBD1	NA	TRBJ1-4	TGTGCCAGCTCAGAGGGGACAGGCCATAATGAAAAACTGTTTTTT	CASSEGTGHNEKLFF
TRBV3-1	TRBD2	few	TRBJ2-7	TGTGCCAGCACTAGCGGGAGCTCCTACGAGCAGTACTTC	CASTSGSSYEQYF
TRBV28	TRBD1	once	TRBJ2-7	TGTGCCAGCAGCCGAAGCCGGGACAGGGGCTACGAGCAGTACTTC	CASSRSRDRGYEQYF
TRBV6-5	TRBD2	NA	TRBJ2-7	TGTGCCAGCAGTTACGGGAGGGCAGGGCCTACCGAGCAGTACTTC	CASSYGRAGPTEQYF
TRBV11-2	TRBD2	NA	TRBJ2-1	TGTGCCAGCAGACTAGCGGGAGATGAGCAGTTCTTC	CASRLAGDEQFF